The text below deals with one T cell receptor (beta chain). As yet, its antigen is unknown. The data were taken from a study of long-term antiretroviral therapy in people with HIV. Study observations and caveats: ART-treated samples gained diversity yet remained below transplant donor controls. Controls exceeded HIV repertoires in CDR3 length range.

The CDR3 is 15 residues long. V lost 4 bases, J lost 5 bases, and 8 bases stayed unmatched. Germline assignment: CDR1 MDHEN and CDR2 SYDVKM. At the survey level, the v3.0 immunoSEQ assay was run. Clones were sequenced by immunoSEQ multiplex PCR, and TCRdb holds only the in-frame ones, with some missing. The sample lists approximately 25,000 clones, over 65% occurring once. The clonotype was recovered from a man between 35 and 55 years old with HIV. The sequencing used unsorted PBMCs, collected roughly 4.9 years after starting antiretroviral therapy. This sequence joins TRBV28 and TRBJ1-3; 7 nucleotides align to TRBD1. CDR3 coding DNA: TGTGCCAGCAGTTCCAACAGGGGACTCCGAAACACCATATATTTT. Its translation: CASSSNRGLRNTIYF.